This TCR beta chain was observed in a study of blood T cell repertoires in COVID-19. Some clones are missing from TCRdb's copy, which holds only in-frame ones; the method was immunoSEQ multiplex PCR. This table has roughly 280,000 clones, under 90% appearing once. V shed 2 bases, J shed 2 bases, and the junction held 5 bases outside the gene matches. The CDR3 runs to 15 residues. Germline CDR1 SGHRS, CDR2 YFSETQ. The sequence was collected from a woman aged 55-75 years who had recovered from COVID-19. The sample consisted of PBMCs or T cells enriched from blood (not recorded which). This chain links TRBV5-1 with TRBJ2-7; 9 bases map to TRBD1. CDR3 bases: TGCGCCAGCAGCTTACAGGGGGCACCTACCTACGAGCAGTACTTC. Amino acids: CASSLQGAPTYEQYF.